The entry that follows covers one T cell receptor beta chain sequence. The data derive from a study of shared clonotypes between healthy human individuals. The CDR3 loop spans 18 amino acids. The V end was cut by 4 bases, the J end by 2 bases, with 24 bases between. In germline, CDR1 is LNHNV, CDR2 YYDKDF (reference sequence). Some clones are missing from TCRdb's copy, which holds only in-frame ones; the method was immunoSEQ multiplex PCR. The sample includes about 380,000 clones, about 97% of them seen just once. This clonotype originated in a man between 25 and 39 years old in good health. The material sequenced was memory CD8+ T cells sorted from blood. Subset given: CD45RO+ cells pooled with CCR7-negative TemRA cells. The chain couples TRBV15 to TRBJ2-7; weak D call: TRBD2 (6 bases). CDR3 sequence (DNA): TGTGCCACCAGCACCTCCAGTAGGACTAAAGTGGCTACCTACGAGCAGTACTTC. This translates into CATSTSSRTKVATYEQYF.